This T cell receptor (beta chain) stems from a study of cytomegalovirus exposure and HLA in healthy donors. Study background: An earlier analysis found some 100 million unique TCR beta sequences from around 180 million T cells. Points from the study as a whole: By a later analysis, the bulk of CMV-associated TCR beta chains appeared HLA-restricted.

A remark on this clone: Its target is unknown.

The V end lost 7 bases, the J end lost 5 bases, and 12 bases lay between the germline ends. Germline V gene data show CDR1 as MDHEN and CDR2 as SYDVKM. The length of the CDR3 is 12 residues. The PCR was carried out with 60 Vbeta primers and 13 Jbeta primers. Sequencing used immunoSEQ multiplex PCR; TCRdb keeps in-frame clones, though not all of them. The sample yields roughly 70,000 clones, around three quarters seen once. Source material: PBMCs. The chain employs TRBV28 and TRBJ2-7; possible D gene TRBD2, 5 bases. This TCR derives from a man in his fifties or sixties in good health and CMV-seronegative. Here the CDR3 DNA reads TGTGCCAGCAACCAGCCCGGGGACGAGCAGTACTTC. This codes for CASNQPGDEQYF.